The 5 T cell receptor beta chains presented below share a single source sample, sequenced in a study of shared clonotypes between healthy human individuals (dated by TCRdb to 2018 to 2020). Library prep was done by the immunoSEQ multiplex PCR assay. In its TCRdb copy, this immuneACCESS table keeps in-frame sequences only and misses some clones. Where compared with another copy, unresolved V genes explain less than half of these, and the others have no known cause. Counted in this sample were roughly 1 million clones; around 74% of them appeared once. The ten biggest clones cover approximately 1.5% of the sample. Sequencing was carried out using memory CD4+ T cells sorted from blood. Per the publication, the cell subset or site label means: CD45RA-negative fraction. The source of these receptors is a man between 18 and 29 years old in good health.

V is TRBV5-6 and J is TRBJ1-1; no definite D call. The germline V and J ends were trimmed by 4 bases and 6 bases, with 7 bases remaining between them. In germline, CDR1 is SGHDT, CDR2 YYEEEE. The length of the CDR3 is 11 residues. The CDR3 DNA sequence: TGTGCCAGCAGCCGTCTCTCTGAAGCTTTCTTT. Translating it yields CASSRLSEAFF.

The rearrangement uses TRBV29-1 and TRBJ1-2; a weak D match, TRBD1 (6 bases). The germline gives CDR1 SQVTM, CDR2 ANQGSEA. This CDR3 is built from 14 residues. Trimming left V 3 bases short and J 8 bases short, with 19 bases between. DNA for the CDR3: TGCAGCGTTGACGGCTACCTGCCAGGGGACGGCTACACCTTC. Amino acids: CSVDGYLPGDGYTF.

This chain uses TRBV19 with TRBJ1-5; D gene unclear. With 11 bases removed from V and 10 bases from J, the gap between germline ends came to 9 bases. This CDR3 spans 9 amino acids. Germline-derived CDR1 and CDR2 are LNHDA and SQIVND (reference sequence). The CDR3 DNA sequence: TGTGCCGCTGATTCACCCCAGCATTTT. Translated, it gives CAADSPQHF.

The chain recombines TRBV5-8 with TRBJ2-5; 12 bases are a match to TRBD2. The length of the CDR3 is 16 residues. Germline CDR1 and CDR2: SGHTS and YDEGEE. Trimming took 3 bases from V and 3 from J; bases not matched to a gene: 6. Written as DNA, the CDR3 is TGTGCCAGCAGCTCGGGACTAGCGGGTTACAAAGAGACCCAGTACTTC. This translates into CASSSGLAGYKETQYF.

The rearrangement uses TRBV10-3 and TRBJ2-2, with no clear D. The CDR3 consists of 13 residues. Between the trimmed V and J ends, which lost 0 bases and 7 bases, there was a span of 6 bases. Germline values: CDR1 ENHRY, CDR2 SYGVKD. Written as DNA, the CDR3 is TGTGCCATCAGTGAGTCGAGGAACGGGGAGCTGTTTTTT. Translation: CAISESRNGELFF.